This TCR beta chain originates from a study of blood T cell repertoires in COVID-19. Study-wide background: The United States, Italy and Spain were the sources of the acute and convalescent COVID-19 samples. The analysed material was cDNA or gDNA that came from T cells, B-cell-depleted T cells, or PBMCs.

TCRdb keeps only in-frame clones here, not all; method: immunoSEQ multiplex PCR. The profile shows around 50,000 clones, approximately 86% of them singletons. This CDR3 spans 12 amino acids. Trimming removed 4 bases at V and 8 bases at J, with 11 bases between. Sequenced sample: peripheral blood. The genes are TRBV12-3 or TRBV12-4 and TRBJ1-2; no firm D call. The receptor was isolated from a woman older than 75 with acute or convalescent COVID-19. CDR3 protein: CASSSRVRGYTF. The CDR3 DNA follows: TGTGCCAGCAGTTCGAGGGTTAGGGGCTACACCTTC.